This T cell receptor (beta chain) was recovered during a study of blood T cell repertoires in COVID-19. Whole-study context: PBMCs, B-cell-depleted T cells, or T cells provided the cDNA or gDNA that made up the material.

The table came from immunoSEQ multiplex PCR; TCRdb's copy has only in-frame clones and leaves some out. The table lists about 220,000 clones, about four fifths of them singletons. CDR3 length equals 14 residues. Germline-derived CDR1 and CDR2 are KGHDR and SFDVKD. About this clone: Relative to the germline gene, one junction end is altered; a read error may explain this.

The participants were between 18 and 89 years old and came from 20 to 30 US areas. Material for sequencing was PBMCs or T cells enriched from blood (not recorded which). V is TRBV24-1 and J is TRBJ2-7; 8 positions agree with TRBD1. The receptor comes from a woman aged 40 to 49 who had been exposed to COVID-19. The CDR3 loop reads CATSDPLYPDRVNF. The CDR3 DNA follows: TGTGCCACCAGTGATCCCCTCTATCCGGACAGGGTAAACTTC.